This record looks at one TCR beta chain sequence and its context. The antigen is not known. The entry originates in a study of OX40 agonist ivuxolimab in advanced cancers. For the study at large: Treatment of patients was with ivuxolimab, an agonistic anti-OX40 (CD134) antibody. Dose-escalation patients were diagnosed with hepatocellular carcinoma, melanoma, renal cell cancer or head and neck cancer. General study points: The work left the antigen specificity of expanded peripheral T cells undetermined. CD8+ T cells were the subset that, on average, had more expanded clones than CD4+.

CDR1 is MNHNS and CDR2 is SASEGT in the germline V gene. With V trimmed by 8 bases and J by 3 bases, 5 bases remained unmatched. The CDR3 is made up of 13 amino acids. TCRdb keeps only in-frame clones here, not all; method: immunoSEQ multiplex PCR. The repertoire holds over 100,000 clones, 93% seen once, with 0.15% to 0.17% in the top ten. The rearrangement links TRBV6-1 to TRBJ2-7; 9 nucleotides align to TRBD2. The sequenced sample was CD4+ or CD8+ T cells sorted from blood, obtained in a trial of the OX40 agonist ivuxolimab. This clonotype originated in an adult with an advanced solid tumor such as melanoma, head and neck, liver or kidney cancer. DNA of the CDR3: TGTGCCAGCCCGGGACTAGCTGGCTACGAGCAGTACTTC. This translates into CASPGLAGYEQYF.